The 17 T cell receptor beta chains below come from one sample, sequenced in a study of shared clonotypes between healthy human individuals. Sequencing used immunoSEQ multiplex PCR; TCRdb keeps in-frame clones, though not all of them. The sample lists over a million clones, roughly 95% seen once, with roughly 1.1% in the top ten. Sequences were obtained from naive CD4+ T cells sorted from blood. Subset in this sample: CD45RA+ positively selected. These receptors were taken from a man aged 25 to 40 in good health.

The chain couples TRBV29-1 to TRBJ2-7; no clear D. The ends were cut back, 7 bases at V and 2 bases at J, with 12 bases in the middle. The CDR3 sequence is 12 residues long. Looked up from germline, CDR1 is SQVTM and CDR2 is ANQGSEA. Here the CDR3 reads CSGSAGAYEQYF. Written as DNA, the CDR3 is TGCAGCGGATCGGCCGGAGCCTACGAGCAGTACTTC.

Comment on this clone: The sample carries other DNA sequences with the same CDR3. CDR3 bases: TGTGCCAGCTCACCAGGAGGGGGGGCCAAAAACATTCAGTACTTC. The encoded protein is CASSPGGGAKNIQYF. This chain uses TRBV18 with TRBJ2-4, with D possibly being TRBD1 or TRBD2 (6 bases each). The CDR3 runs to 15 residues. Trimming removed 2 bases from V and 1 base from J, with 9 bases in between. Germline V gene lookup returns CDR1 KGHSH and CDR2 LQKENI.

V and J are TRBV6-6 and TRBJ2-5; tentatively, D is TRBD2 (7 bases). Trimming shortened V by 7 bases and J by 4 bases, and 16 bases separated the two germline ends. CDR3 size: 14 residues. CDR1 is MNHNY and CDR2 is SVGAGI in the germline V gene (reference sequence). The CDR3 region has the DNA TGTGCCAGCACCCGGGGGGCCAACACAGAGACCCAGTACTTC. Its protein product is CASTRGANTETQYF.

The chain uses TRBV28 and TRBJ2-3; D is perhaps TRBD2 (5 bases). V was cut by 0 bases and J by 1 base, with 8 bases left in between. CDR1 is MDHEN and CDR2 is SYDVKM in the germline V gene. The CDR3 has 15 amino acids. CDR3 residues: CASSLWDGGTDTQYF. In DNA form, the CDR3 reads TGTGCCAGCAGTTTATGGGACGGGGGCACAGATACGCAGTATTTT.

J is TRBJ1-2 and V is TRBV14; D is possibly TRBD1 (5 bases). Germline lookup yields CDR1 SGHDN and CDR2 FVKESK. The CDR3 length is 15 residues. Trimming pared 1 base from V and 4 bases from J, leaving 13 bases between. CDR3 in DNA: TGTGCCAGCAGCCAAGGACAGTTTCCCCCCTATGGCTACACCTTC. This sequence encodes CASSQGQFPPYGYTF.

The chain links TRBV4-2 to TRBJ2-3, with 12 bases lining up with TRBD2. The CDR3 is 20 residues long. Germline V gene lookup returns CDR1 LGHNA and CDR2 YNFKEQ. V shed 4 bases, J shed 3 bases, and the junction held 17 bases outside the gene matches. CDR3 DNA sequence: TGTGCCAGCAGCCCCGACAGCGCATCTCCTAGCGGGAGGGCAACAGATACGCAGTATTTT. Translation gives CASSPDSASPSGRATDTQYF.

This clone was recorded only once. This may come from a read error, since a much larger clone is one base off. The rearrangement joins TRBV7-8 to TRBJ2-5; D not certain. V was clipped by 2 bases and J by 3 bases, with 1 base between them. From germline, CDR1 is SGHVS and CDR2 FQNEAQ. There are 11 residues in the CDR3. The CDR3 loop is CASSLKETQYF. The CDR3 coding sequence is TGTGCCAGCAGCTTAAAAGAGACCCAGTACTTC. The complete variable domain, with remaining parts taken from reference TRBV7-8 and TRBJ2-5, reads GAGVSQSPRYKVAKRGQDVALRCDPISGHVSLFWYQQALGQGPEFLTYFQNEAQLDKSGLPSDRFFAERPEGSVSTLKIQRTQQEDSAVYLCASSLKETQYFGPGTRLLVL.

The chain employs TRBV5-1 and TRBJ2-7, with D uncertain. Trimming stripped 0 bases from V and 12 bases from J, with 10 bases between. Germline V gene sequence: CDR1 SGHRS, CDR2 YFSETQ. CDR3 size: 11 residues. The CDR3 DNA follows: TGCGCCAGCAGCTTGGGAGAGGTTTGGTACTTC. This sequence encodes CASSLGEVWYF. Based on the CDR3 plus reference TRBV5-1 and TRBJ2-7, the full variable domain is KAGVTQTPRYLIKTRGQQVTLSCSPISGHRSVSWYQQTPGQGLQFLFEYFSETQRNKGNFPGRFSGRQFSNSRSEMNVSTLELGDSALYLCASSLGEVWYFGPGTRLTVT.

This clone was detected once. The chain combines TRBV7-9 with TRBJ1-1, with 7 bases that match TRBD1. The germline V gene encodes CDR1 SEHNR and CDR2 FQNEAQ (reference sequence). The CDR3 has 14 residues. V shed 4 bases, J shed 7 bases, and the junction held 9 bases outside the gene matches. In nucleotides, the CDR3 is TGTGCCAGCAGCTCCCGACAGGGCTCTGATGAAGCTTTCTTT. It yields the protein CASSSRQGSDEAFF.

DNA for the CDR3: TGTGCCAGCAGCTCCGGACTAGCGGGGAACACAGATACGCAGTATTTT. Translating gives CASSSGLAGNTDTQYF. The J gene is TRBJ2-3, the V gene TRBV7-3, with 12 bases fitting TRBD2. V was clipped by 4 bases and J by 2 bases; unmatched bases: 4. The CDR3 length is 16 residues. Germline V gene sequence: CDR1 SGHTA, CDR2 FQGTGA.

This clone was seen once. V and J are TRBV5-1 and TRBJ2-1, with D maybe TRBD1 (5 bases). The germline V and J ends were trimmed by 3 bases and 10 bases, with 14 bases remaining between them. Germline-derived CDR1 and CDR2 are SGHRS and YFSETQ. The CDR3 spans 13 residues. This chain's CDR3 is CASSSPTGLEQFF. DNA of the CDR3: TGCGCCAGCAGCTCCCCAACAGGCTTGGAGCAGTTCTTC.

In regard to this clone: Other DNA sequences in this specimen translate into the identical CDR3. The chain uses TRBV7-3 and TRBJ2-3; TRBD2 agrees at 7 bases. Trimming removed 3 bases from V and 0 bases from J; junction bases left unmatched: 0. Germline-derived CDR1 and CDR2 are SGHTA and FQGTGA. This CDR3 spans 14 amino acids. The CDR3 DNA reads as TGTGCCAGCAGCTTTAGCGGGAGCACAGATACGCAGTATTTT. Residues: CASSFSGSTDTQYF. Together with reference TRBV7-3 and TRBJ2-3, the CDR3 gives the full variable domain: GAGVSQTPSNKVTEKGKYVELRCDPISGHTALYWYRQSLGQGPEFLIYFQGTGAADDSGLPNDRFFAVRPEGSVSTLKIQRTERGDSAVYLCASSFSGSTDTQYFGPGTRLTVL.

The chain is built from TRBV14 and TRBJ2-1, with D unclear. Per germline, CDR1 SGHDN and CDR2 FVKESK. This CDR3 is 13 amino acids long. The germline V and J ends were trimmed by 4 bases and 9 bases, with 13 bases remaining between them. CDR3 region: CASSPRMGGEQFF. The DNA for the CDR3 is TGTGCCAGCAGCCCCCGGATGGGCGGTGAGCAGTTCTTC.

This sequence joins TRBV7-8 and TRBJ1-4; tentatively, D is TRBD1 (6 bases). Trimming cost V 5 bases and J 7 bases, with 23 bases left between them. The germline gives CDR1 SGHVS, CDR2 FQNEAQ. The length of the CDR3 is 17 residues. As DNA, the CDR3 is TGTGCCAGCAGCCCCCGGATCCGGGCAGGGGAAGGTGAAAAACTGTTTTTT. It is translated as CASSPRIRAGEGEKLFF.

The chain couples TRBV4-1 to TRBJ1-4, with D uncertain. The V end was cut by 0 bases, the J end by 4 bases, with 12 bases between. From germline, CDR1 is MGHRA and CDR2 YSYEKL. CDR3 length equals 16 residues. CDR3 bases: TGCGCCAGCAGCCAAGAGGGTGAGACGGATAATGAAAAACTGTTTTTT. Amino acids: CASSQEGETDNEKLFF.

The chain has TRBV2 and TRBJ1-1; D is unclear. The CDR3 spans 11 residues. Trimming shortened V by 2 bases and J by 6 bases, and 4 bases separated the two germline ends. Germline V gene lookup returns CDR1 SNHLY and CDR2 FYNNEI. This CDR3 reads CASSENAEAFF. The CDR3 region has the DNA TGTGCCAGCAGTGAAAATGCTGAAGCTTTCTTT.

The rearrangement links TRBV7-3 to TRBJ2-2; 9 bases align to TRBD2. Germline values: CDR1 SGHTA, CDR2 FQGTGA. J was trimmed by 7 bases and V by 5 bases; bases with no gene match: 8. The CDR3 length is 15 residues. This chain's CDR3 is CASSQSSGIGGELFF. The CDR3 coding sequence is TGTGCCAGCAGCCAATCTAGCGGGATAGGCGGGGAGCTGTTTTTT.